What follows are 3 T cell receptor beta chains derived from one specimen sequenced in a study of CD8 T cells in ankylosing spondylitis. TCRdb reprocessed the 5' RACE reads with MiXCR, giving one entry per CDR3 protein. The sample has about 200,000 distinct CDR3 sequences; roughly 25% are singletons. Material for sequencing was blood, either unsorted or a sorted T cell fraction (not recorded which). These receptors originate from a male donor with ankylosing spondylitis or in good health (not recorded which).

The CDR3 bases are TGCGCCAGCAGCTTGGAGGCAGCGGGAGTCAATGAGCAGTTCTTC. Encoded protein: CASSLEAAGVNEQFF. This rearrangement joins TRBV5-1 to TRBJ2-1; TRBD2 matches 8 bases. CDR1 is SGHRS and CDR2 is YFSETQ in the germline V gene. V trimming: 0 bases; J trimming: 6 bases; junction bases outside the gene matches: 5. CDR3 length: 15 residues.

The rearrangement joins TRBV2 to TRBJ2-1; D is uncertain. Trimming left V 4 bases short and J 0 bases short, with 13 bases between. Germline assignment: CDR1 SNHLY and CDR2 FYNNEI. CDR3 length: 16 amino acids. The CDR3 DNA sequence: TGTGCCAGCAGTGGGGTAGTAGGTAACTCCTACAATGAGCAGTTCTTC. As protein: CASSGVVGNSYNEQFF.

This clonotype was seen ten or more times. This sequence joins TRBV14 and TRBJ1-4, with D maybe TRBD1 (6 bases). Trimming shortened V by 2 bases and J by 2 bases, and 9 bases separated the two germline ends. Per the germline V gene, CDR1 is SGHDN and CDR2 is FVKESK. The CDR3 length is 15 residues. DNA for the CDR3: TGTGCCAGCAGCCAAATCAGGGGCACTAATGAAAAACTGTTTTTT. Translation: CASSQIRGTNEKLFF.